This T cell receptor (beta chain) appears in the sequencing data of a study of sequential checkpoint blockade in melanoma. TCRdb's copy holds only in-frame clones and misses some; the assay was immunoSEQ multiplex PCR. The table has 6,500 or so clones, 25% to 30% seen once. Treatment indicated: randomized to nivolumab then ipilimumab (arm A) or the reverse (arm B). In germline, CDR1 is LGHNT, CDR2 FRNRAP. The CDR3 is 14 residues long. V is TRBV12-5 and J is TRBJ2-3, with 9 bases lining up with TRBD1. The origin of this receptor is a human donor with melanoma. The input for sequencing was tumor tissue (inferred from file names), taken from a patient given nivolumab and ipilimumab in sequence. CDR3 loop: CASTPGQGVGTQYF. CDR3 DNA sequence: TGTGCCAGCACTCCGGGACAGGGAGTAGGTACGCAGTATTTT.